The 10 T cell receptor beta chains listed next were all sequenced from one sample in a study of read filtering for tumor transcriptome and immune sequencing. Molecular barcoded adaptors covering alpha/delta and beta/gamma chains were used on around 400 ng RNA. TCRdb reanalysed the reads using MiXCR and keeps one entry per CDR3 protein. The repertoire consists of around 140,000 distinct CDR3 sequences, with roughly an eighth occurring once and the leading ten covering 7% to 9%. Sequencing was carried out using a population of CD138-negative cells sorted from bone marrow. All receptors derive from a donor aged 40 or older with multiple myeloma.

This clonotype was picked up a small number of times. This chain links TRBV5-6 with TRBJ1-5, with a weak D call TRBD1 (5 bases). This CDR3 comprises 17 residues. Germline CDR1 reads SGHDT; CDR2 reads YYEEEE. The V end lost 0 bases, the J end lost 0 bases, and 13 bases lay between the germline ends. The CDR3 bases are TGTGCCAGCAGCTTGGCCAGGGAACTTTATAGCAATCAGCCCCAGCATTTT. Its translation is CASSLARELYSNQPQHF.

The chain is built from TRBV7-2 and TRBJ1-3; D call uncertain. CDR1 and CDR2 (germline): SGHTA, FQGNSA. Deletions cut 1 base from V and 0 bases from J, with 1 base between. The CDR3 totals 13 residues. The CDR3 loop reads CASSLGSGNTIYF. The CDR3 DNA reads TGTGCCAGCAGCTTAGGCTCTGGAAACACCATATATTTT.

A remark on this clonotype: This may be a read error, as it is one base from a much larger clone. This chain uses TRBV6-5 with TRBJ2-3; TRBD2 aligns across 11 bases. The CDR3 has 16 amino acids. The germline gives CDR1 MNHEY, CDR2 SVGAGI. The CDR3 loop reads CASSRGTSGVTDAQYF. As DNA, the CDR3 is TGTGCCAGCAGCCGCGGGACTAGCGGAGTCACAGATGCGCAGTATTTT.

This clonotype appeared many times. The V and J genes are TRBV4-1 and TRBJ2-5; TRBD1 matches at 7 bases. Germline CDR1 MGHRA, CDR2 YSYEKL. This CDR3 has 15 amino acids. V trimming: 5 bases; J trimming: 0 bases; junction bases outside the gene matches: 6. The CDR3 is CASSSRDSYQETQYF. The CDR3 bases are TGCGCCAGCAGCTCCCGGGACAGTTACCAAGAGACCCAGTACTTC.

There are many counts of this clonotype. The chain carries TRBV30 and TRBJ1-4, with 9 bases that match TRBD1. CDR3 length: 13 residues. V trimming: 4 bases; J trimming: 6 bases; junction bases outside the gene matches: 3. Germline values: CDR1 GTSNPN, CDR2 SVGIG (reference sequence). This CDR3 reads CAWMDRGYEKLFF. The CDR3 coding sequence is TGTGCCTGGATGGACAGGGGATATGAAAAACTGTTTTTT.

This clonotype has ten or more counts. The chain combines TRBV2 with TRBJ1-2, with 8 positions matching TRBD1. The CDR3 sequence is 13 residues long. From germline, CDR1 is SNHLY and CDR2 FYNNEI. V lost 6 bases and J lost 7; bases outside the gene matches: 7. This chain's CDR3 is CASRTRQGLGYTF. CDR3 in DNA: TGTGCCAGCAGGACGAGACAGGGGCTTGGCTACACCTTC. Variable domain in full (rest from reference TRBV2 and TRBJ1-2): EPEVTQTPSHQVTQMGQEVILRCVPISNHLYFYWYRQILGQKVEFLVSFYNNEISEKSEIFDDQFSVERPDGSNFTLKIRSTKLEDSAMYFCASRTRQGLGYTFGSGTRLTVV.

V usage is TRBV5-4 and J usage is TRBJ2-2; 10 bases are a match to TRBD1. Germline-derived CDR1 and CDR2 are SGHNT and YYREEE (reference sequence). This CDR3 spans 16 amino acids. V was clipped by 4 bases and J by 0 bases; unmatched bases: 3. This CDR3 reads CASSPGQGANTGELFF. The DNA for the CDR3 is TGTGCCAGCAGCCCCGGACAGGGGGCGAACACCGGGGAGCTGTTTTTT.

This clonotype came up many times. This rearrangement joins TRBV6-5 to TRBJ2-3; 9 bases are shared with TRBD1. Germline V lookup: CDR1 MNHEY, CDR2 SVGAGI. CDR3 length: 18 amino acids. The trim removed 0 bases at V and 6 bases at J, leaving 13 bases unmatched. The CDR3 nucleotides read TGTGCCAGCAGTTACTCCTACTACCGGGACAGGGATGGGGATACGCAGTATTTT. It codes for CASSYSYYRDRDGDTQYF.

Many counts were recorded for this clonotype. The chain employs TRBV6-6 and TRBJ2-5; D unresolved. With 7 bases removed from V and 5 bases from J, the gap between germline ends came to 11 bases. The CDR3 loop spans 12 amino acids. In germline, CDR1 is MNHNY, CDR2 SVGAGI (reference sequence). Written as DNA, the CDR3 is TGTGCCAGCATTTCTCCGAGTGAGACCCAGTACTTC. This translates into CASISPSETQYF.

This clonotype was recorded at least ten times. This chain joins TRBV20-1 and TRBJ2-1; possibly TRBD1 for D (5 bases). Germline V gives CDR1 DFQATT, CDR2 SNEGSKA (reference sequence). V dropped 4 bases and J dropped 4 bases, with 11 bases sitting between them. The CDR3 runs to 13 residues. In DNA, the CDR3 is TGCAGTGCTAAGGGGATGGCTTACAATGAGCAGTTCTTC. Protein product: CSAKGMAYNEQFF.